This entry concerns a single T cell receptor (beta chain). This sample stems from a study of T cells after yellow fever vaccination. TCRdb reanalysed the 5' RACE reads using MiXCR and keeps one entry per CDR3 protein. The sample holds under 600,000 distinct CDR3 sequences, 21% seen once. The CDR3 is 15 residues long. CDR1 is KGHSH, CDR2 LQKENI, per germline. Trimming took off 4 bases at V and 2 bases at J, with 13 bases between the two ends. The receptor was isolated from a man younger than 35 who received the YFV17D yellow fever vaccine. Sequencing used PBMCs, obtained roughly 20 days after the first yellow fever vaccination. The chain is built from TRBV18 and TRBJ2-3; D might be TRBD1 (5 bases). CDR3 loop: CASSHLRDLTDTQYF. The CDR3 bases are TGTGCCAGCTCACACCTCAGGGATCTCACAGATACGCAGTATTTT.